These 18 T cell receptor beta chains share one sample of origin, sequenced in a study of human T cells and chemical hapten exposure. MiXCR, applied by TCRdb to the RACE reads, yields one record per CDR3 protein. The sample carries a few hundred thousand distinct CDR3 sequences, approximately 7.5% recorded once. Documented time point: pre-sensitization, week 0. As to treatment: therapeutic diphenylcyclopropenone sensitization with weekly scalp DPC. The sequencing used whole blood, collected in connection with sensitization to the hapten diphenylcyclopropenone (DPC). These receptors were taken from a man between 18 and 29 years old with alopecia areata. Some clones in this sample may be carry-over from other donors' samples.

This clonotype was picked up a small number of times. The genes are TRBV18 and TRBJ1-1; D possibly corresponds to TRBD1 (6 bases). CDR1 KGHSH and CDR2 LQKENI come from the germline V gene. The CDR3 is made up of 16 amino acids. V was cut by 3 bases and J by 6 bases, with 20 bases left in between. CDR3 bases: TGTGCCAGCTCACCCCTACGGACAGAAGTAGGTGCTGAAGCTTTCTTT. This gives the protein CASSPLRTEVGAEAFF.

The CDR3 region is CASSLGTNNYGYTF. Written as DNA, the CDR3 is TGTGCCAGCAGCTTAGGAACTAATAACTATGGCTACACCTTC. The J gene is TRBJ1-2, the V gene TRBV7-9; D unresolved. Per the germline V gene, CDR1 is SEHNR and CDR2 is FQNEAQ (reference sequence). The CDR3 is 14 residues long. The ends were cut back, 1 base at V and 1 base at J, with 7 bases in the middle. The variable domain in full, completed from reference TRBV7-9 and TRBJ1-2, reads DTGVSQNPRHKITKRGQNVTFRCDPISEHNRLYWYRQTLGQGPEFLTYFQNEAQLEKSRLLSDRFSAERPKGSFSTLEIQRTEQGDSAMYLCASSLGTNNYGYTFGSGTRLTVV.

This chain connects TRBV7-2 to TRBJ1-2; 10 positions match TRBD1. Germline V CDR1 and CDR2: SGHTA, FQGNSA. The CDR3 sequence is 14 residues long. The J segment lost 7 bases and the V segment lost 5 bases, leaving 7 bases of the junction unmatched. CDR3 nucleotides: TGTGCCAGCAGCATGACAGGGGGCGCCGGTGGCTACACCTTC. This gives the protein CASSMTGGAGGYTF.

At least ten counts were recorded for this clonotype. The chain carries TRBV11-1 and TRBJ2-3; D ambiguous. CDR1 SGHAT and CDR2 FQDESV come from the germline V gene (reference sequence). CDR3 length equals 14 residues. V shed 2 bases and J shed 3 bases, with 9 bases lying between them. CDR3 sequence: CASSLSRATDTQYF. The DNA for the CDR3 is TGTGCCAGCAGCTTAAGTCGAGCGACAGATACGCAGTATTTT.

The chain links TRBV9 to TRBJ1-2; D perhaps matches TRBD1 (5 bases). Between the trimmed V and J ends, which lost 2 bases and 3 bases, there was a span of 20 bases. The CDR3 is made up of 17 amino acids. Germline CDR1 is SGDLS and CDR2 is YYNGEE. The CDR3 nucleotides read TGTGCCAGCAGCGTTCCCTACTCTGGGACGGACGACTATGGCTACACCTTC. It is translated as CASSVPYSGTDDYGYTF.

The J gene is TRBJ1-2, the V gene TRBV19, with D possibly being TRBD1 (6 bases). Trimming left V 5 bases short and J 6 bases short, with 22 bases between. Germline CDR1 reads LNHDA; CDR2 reads SQIVND (reference sequence). CDR3 length equals 16 residues. In DNA, the CDR3 is TGTGCCAGTAGTCTCGTAACAGGGACAATGGGAAATGGCTACACCTTC. The encoded protein is CASSLVTGTMGNGYTF.

This clonotype appeared many times. The CDR3 loop reads CASSLTGQDLNYGYTF. The DNA for the CDR3 is TGTGCCAGCAGCTTGACCGGACAGGATCTAAACTATGGCTACACCTTC. The V gene is TRBV5-6, the J gene TRBJ1-2; TRBD1 matches 7 bases. Trimming cost V 1 base and J 2 bases; bases outside gene matches: 8. Germline V gives CDR1 SGHDT, CDR2 YYEEEE. CDR3 length equals 16 residues.

The rearrangement joins TRBV4-3 to TRBJ2-2, with D possibly matching TRBD1 (6 bases). The CDR3 is made up of 15 amino acids. Trimming stripped 1 base from V and 8 bases from J, with 14 bases between. CDR1 is LGHNA, CDR2 YSLEER, per germline. The CDR3 DNA reads as TGCGCCAGCAGCCAAGGATCAGGACAGCTAGGGGAGCTGTTTTTT. Amino acids: CASSQGSGQLGELFF.

This clonotype was counted between two and nine times. J is TRBJ1-6 and V is TRBV4-1; D may be TRBD1 (5 bases). The CDR3 covers 17 residues. CDR1 MGHRA and CDR2 YSYEKL come from the germline V gene. V was pared by 1 base and J by 7 bases, with 17 bases between. The CDR3 DNA reads as TGCGCCAGCAGCCAAGTTCCGAGACGAGGGGTAAATTCACCCCTCCACTTT. The encoded protein is CASSQVPRRGVNSPLHF.

This clonotype was picked up a small number of times. This rearrangement joins TRBV6-2 or TRBV6-3 to TRBJ2-3; possibly TRBD2 for D (6 bases). The V and J ends lost 6 bases and 4 bases respectively, with 17 bases between them. The CDR3 runs to 15 residues. Looked up from germline, CDR1 is MNHEY and CDR2 is SVGEGT. Written as DNA, the CDR3 is TGTGCCAGCAGCTCCCCGGCGGGGATGGCAGATACGCAGTATTTT. Its protein is CASSSPAGMADTQYF.

This clonotype showed up just a few times. The chain combines TRBV10-3 with TRBJ1-2, with 9 bases fitting TRBD1. This CDR3 spans 14 amino acids. The germline V gene encodes CDR1 ENHRY and CDR2 SYGVKD. V lost 10 bases and J lost 2; bases outside the gene matches: 8. CDR3 in DNA: TGTGCCACCAGGGACAGGGTGGGGAACTATGGCTACACCTTC. Translating gives CATRDRVGNYGYTF.

The chain joins TRBV5-1 to TRBJ1-2; unclear D gene. Germline V CDR1 and CDR2: SGHRS, YFSETQ. This CDR3 is 14 amino acids long. V lost 0 bases to trimming and J lost 8 bases, with 14 bases between them. The CDR3 region is CASSLVPHGNGYTF. The CDR3 region has the DNA TGCGCCAGCAGCTTGGTGCCCCACGGGAACGGCTACACCTTC.

J is TRBJ2-5 and V is TRBV7-9; D perhaps matches TRBD1 (5 bases). Looked up from germline, CDR1 is SEHNR and CDR2 is FQNEAQ (reference sequence). CDR3 length equals 12 residues. Trimming removed 6 bases from V and 5 bases from J, with 10 bases in between. CDR3 protein: CASSSGWETQYF. CDR3 coding DNA: TGTGCCAGCAGTTCAGGGTGGGAGACCCAGTACTTC.

This clonotype occurred many times. This chain links TRBV28 with TRBJ2-1; 7 bases fit TRBD2. CDR3 length: 14 amino acids. Germline V CDR1 and CDR2: MDHEN, SYDVKM. With 5 bases clipped from V and 2 bases from J, the junction kept 3 bases outside the gene matches. This chain's CDR3 is CASSPLAAYNEQFF. The CDR3 DNA follows: TGTGCCAGCAGTCCGCTAGCGGCCTACAATGAGCAGTTCTTC.

This clonotype was seen many times. The CDR3 DNA sequence: TGTGCCAGCAGTTACACCGGGGGCGCGAGCAATCAGCCCCAGCATTTT. Translating it yields CASSYTGGASNQPQHF. The J gene is TRBJ1-5, the V gene TRBV6-2 or TRBV6-3; D may be TRBD1 (6 bases). Per germline, CDR1 MNHEY and CDR2 SVGEGT. V lost 2 bases to trimming and J lost 1 base, with 12 bases between them. This CDR3 spans 16 amino acids.

This clonotype was seen repeatedly, ten times or more. The chain uses TRBV5-8 and TRBJ2-3, with TRBD2 matching 8 bases. V lost 0 bases to trimming and J lost 6 bases; unmatched junction nucleotides: 0. Germline V gene lookup returns CDR1 SGHTS and CDR2 YDEGEE. The CDR3 loop spans 13 amino acids. The CDR3 here is CASSLGLADTQYF. CDR3 sequence (DNA): TGTGCCAGCAGCTTGGGACTAGCGGATACGCAGTATTTT. Filled out from reference TRBV5-8 and TRBJ2-3, the complete variable domain reads EAGVTQSPTHLIKTRGQQATLRCSPISGHTSVYWYQQALGLGLQFLLWYDEGEERNRGNFPPRFSGRQFPNYSSELNVNALELEDSALYLCASSLGLADTQYFGPGTRLTVL.

The chain recombines TRBV9 with TRBJ2-1; D might be TRBD1 (6 bases). The V end was cut by 1 base, the J end by 2 bases, with 13 bases between. The CDR3 loop spans 16 amino acids. Germline lookup yields CDR1 SGDLS and CDR2 YYNGEE. The CDR3 spells CASSVLGRGTYNEQFF. The CDR3, as DNA: TGTGCCAGCAGCGTATTGGGCAGGGGAACCTACAATGAGCAGTTCTTC.

This clonotype was counted at least ten times. This rearrangement joins TRBV6-5 to TRBJ2-5, with TRBD1 matching over 7 bases. The CDR3 extends over 15 amino acids. V was clipped by 5 bases and J by 0 bases; unmatched bases: 6. Looked up from germline, CDR1 is MNHEY and CDR2 is SVGAGI. The CDR3 DNA sequence: TGTGCCAGCAGTGGGGACAGCCCCTACCAAGAGACCCAGTACTTC. Its translation: CASSGDSPYQETQYF.